This T cell receptor (beta chain) was captured by sequencing in a study of T cells in localized non-small cell lung cancer. The CDR3 runs to 15 residues. From germline, CDR1 is MNHNS and CDR2 SASEGT. V lost 0 bases to trimming and J lost 4 bases; unmatched junction nucleotides: 5. Some clones are missing from TCRdb's copy, which holds only in-frame ones; the method was immunoSEQ multiplex PCR. The sample carries around 41,000 clones, 70% to 90% recorded once. The receptor's source is a woman aged 18 to 55 with stage III lung adenocarcinoma. The genes are TRBV6-1 and TRBJ2-7; 8 bases fit TRBD1. Material: peripheral blood, obtained before any cancer treatment. CDR3 sequence: CASSEASRGPYEQYF. CDR3 nucleotide sequence: TGTGCCAGCAGTGAAGCTTCCAGGGGGCCTTACGAGCAGTACTTC.